Below are 26 T cell receptor beta chains sequenced from a single sample in a study of Graves' ophthalmopathy and Graves' hyperthyroidism. RNA transcripts provided the template for amplifying TCR beta CDR3 regions. HTBI primers primed a first-round RT-PCR, and a second-round multiplex PCR followed. TCRdb re-called the multiplex PCR reads through MiXCR, storing one row per CDR3 protein. Of roughly 220,000 distinct CDR3 sequences detected, 45% to 55% appear once; the ten largest clones hold around 43%. Specimen: peripheral blood. These receptors all come from an adult man with Graves' ophthalmopathy.

The chain carries TRBV7-9 and TRBJ2-3; D perhaps matches TRBD2 (6 bases). CDR1 and CDR2 (germline): SEHNR, FQNEAQ (reference sequence). V was cut by 2 bases and J by 1 base, with 13 bases left in between. The CDR3 contains 16 residues. CDR3 sequence reads: CASSLNGRGRTDTQYF. CDR3 nucleotide sequence: TGTGCCAGCAGCTTAAATGGGCGGGGACGCACAGATACGCAGTATTTT.

V gene TRBV2 combines with J gene TRBJ2-3; TRBD2 aligns across 7 bases. CDR3 length equals 16 residues. CDR1 SNHLY and CDR2 FYNNEI come from the germline V gene. V gave up 3 bases and J gave up 1 base; unmatched junction bases: 7. The CDR3 spells CASSDGTTLRTDTQYF. CDR3 nucleotides: TGTGCCAGCAGTGATGGGACTACCCTACGCACAGATACGCAGTATTTT.

The genes are TRBV6-4 and TRBJ1-2; TRBD1 agrees at 11 bases. Germline V lookup: CDR1 MRHNA, CDR2 SNTAGT. The CDR3 sequence is 14 residues long. The junction had 11 bases not matched to a gene; V was cut back by 7 bases and J by 10 bases. The CDR3, as DNA: TGTGCCAGCACCGCGGGGACAGGGGGATCCGACTACACCTTC. This codes for CASTAGTGGSDYTF.

V usage is TRBV10-3 and J usage is TRBJ1-2; D is ambiguous. CDR1 is ENHRY and CDR2 is SYGVKD in the germline V gene. The V and J ends lost 6 bases and 3 bases respectively, with 17 bases between them. The CDR3 totals 15 residues. CDR3 in DNA: TGTGCCATCAGATATGGGATAGAGAAAGACTATGGCTACACCTTC. As protein: CAIRYGIEKDYGYTF.

This clonotype was observed a handful of times. The chain recombines TRBV7-6 with TRBJ2-2, with D possibly matching TRBD1 (6 bases). Trimming took off 5 bases at V and 0 bases at J, with 10 bases between the two ends. The germline V gene encodes CDR1 SGHVS and CDR2 FNYEAQ. This CDR3 is built from 15 residues. In nucleotides, the CDR3 is TGTGCCAGCAGCCCCGGGACACCGAACACCGGGGAGCTGTTTTTT. Its protein is CASSPGTPNTGELFF.

For this clonotype: One junction end disagrees with the germline gene, perhaps due to a read error. The V call is TRBV5-8, the J call TRBJ2-7; no clear D. The CDR3 sequence is 14 residues long. Per germline, CDR1 SGHTS and CDR2 YDEGEE. In nucleotides, the CDR3 is TGCGCCAGCAGCTTGGCGCCAACAGTTTACGAGCAGTACTTC. It yields the protein CASSLAPTVYEQYF. The full variable domain, its missing parts supplied by reference TRBV5-8 and TRBJ2-7, is EAGVTQSPTHLIKTRGQQATLRCSPISGHTSVYWYQQALGLGLQFLLWYDEGEERNRGNFPPRFSGRQFPNYSSELNVNALELEDSALYLCASSLAPTVYEQYFGPGTRLTVT.

The V and J genes are TRBV7-3 and TRBJ2-3; a possible D gene is TRBD2 (5 bases). The CDR3 length is 14 residues. Germline values: CDR1 SGHTA, CDR2 FQGTGA. The ends were cut back, 6 bases at V and 0 bases at J, with 10 bases in the middle. The CDR3 reads CASSAGESTDTQYF. The CDR3 region has the DNA TGTGCCAGCAGTGCCGGGGAAAGCACAGATACGCAGTATTTT.

There are many counts of this clonotype. This chain joins TRBV29-1 and TRBJ1-6; D is perhaps TRBD1 (6 bases). V lost 6 bases and J 9 bases, leaving 15 bases between the germline ends. This CDR3 contains 13 residues. The germline V gene encodes CDR1 SQVTM and CDR2 ANQGSEA. This chain's CDR3 is CSVAEGVTSPLHF. The CDR3 nucleotides are TGCAGCGTGGCCGAGGGGGTTACTTCACCCCTCCACTTT.

The chain carries TRBV7-2 and TRBJ1-2, with 7 bases aligning to TRBD1. The CDR3 runs 13 residues. J was trimmed by 13 bases and V by 2 bases; bases with no gene match: 10. Germline V lookup: CDR1 SGHTA, CDR2 FQGNSA. The CDR3 bases are TGTGCCAGCAGCTTAAAGGGACAGAGGAGAAGCACCTTC. It specifies CASSLKGQRRSTF.

This clonotype was detected only a few times. V usage is TRBV20-1 and J usage is TRBJ2-7; unclear D gene. The ends were cut back, 3 bases at V and 7 bases at J, with 13 bases in the middle. CDR1 is DFQATT, CDR2 SNEGSKA, per germline (reference sequence). This CDR3 contains 12 residues. CDR3 amino acids: CSASGLGIEQYF. For the CDR3, the DNA is TGCAGTGCTAGTGGGTTGGGCATAGAGCAGTACTTC.

The V and J genes are TRBV7-9 and TRBJ1-1, with D perhaps TRBD1 (6 bases). Trimming removed 3 bases at V and 3 bases at J, with 11 bases between. There are 14 residues in the CDR3. The germline gives CDR1 SEHNR, CDR2 FQNEAQ (reference sequence). The CDR3 region has the DNA TGTGCCAGCAGCTTGTACAGGGTCGACACTGAAGCTTTCTTT. Protein sequence: CASSLYRVDTEAFF.

This clonotype has just a few counts. The rearrangement joins TRBV20-1 to TRBJ1-5; D is perhaps TRBD1 (6 bases). The CDR3 has 14 residues. Germline CDR1 reads DFQATT; CDR2 reads SNEGSKA (reference sequence). Trimming took 1 base from V and 5 from J, leaving 12 bases between them. The CDR3 coding sequence is TGCAGTGCTAGAGTCTCGGGGGGCGATCAGCCCCAGCATTTT. As protein: CSARVSGGDQPQHF.

This chain connects TRBV9 to TRBJ1-6; 8 bases line up with TRBD1. Germline CDR1 reads SGDLS; CDR2 reads YYNGEE. The CDR3 extends over 18 amino acids. Trimming took 5 bases from V and 2 from J; bases not matched to a gene: 12. CDR3 nucleotides: TGTGCCAGCAGTTACTTCGGACAGGGAGGCACCTATAATTCACCCCTCCACTTT. Translated, it gives CASSYFGQGGTYNSPLHF.

The chain uses TRBV20-1 and TRBJ1-6, with 7 bases matching TRBD1. Per the germline V gene, CDR1 is DFQATT and CDR2 is SNEGSKA (reference sequence). The V gene end was trimmed by 0 bases and the J gene end by 5 bases; junction bases not matched to a gene: 7. The CDR3 is 16 amino acids. CDR3 residues: CSARETGRADNSPLHF. Here the CDR3 DNA reads TGCAGTGCTAGAGAGACAGGGAGGGCCGATAATTCACCCCTCCACTTT.

This clonotype was detected ten times or more. V and J are TRBV14 and TRBJ2-5, with TRBD2 matching over 10 bases. The CDR3 runs 15 residues. The germline V gene encodes CDR1 SGHDN and CDR2 FVKESK. J lost 5 bases, V lost 2 bases, and 5 bases had no gene match. The CDR3 DNA reads as TGTGCCAGCAGCCAAATGGCTAGCGGGAGTGAGACCCAGTACTTC. Amino acids: CASSQMASGSETQYF.

The rearrangement uses TRBV24-1 and TRBJ1-5; TRBD1 might be the D (5 bases). Germline V gene lookup returns CDR1 KGHDR and CDR2 SFDVKD. CDR3 length equals 15 residues. V was cut by 3 bases and J by 6 bases, with 14 bases left in between. The CDR3: CATSDVGAKGQPQHF. The CDR3 coding sequence is TGTGCCACCAGTGATGTAGGGGCGAAGGGTCAGCCCCAGCATTTT.

This clonotype was observed at least ten times. This chain connects TRBV7-2 to TRBJ1-2; D not resolved. Trimming removed 5 bases at V and 0 bases at J, with 10 bases between. In germline, CDR1 is SGHTA, CDR2 FQGNSA. This CDR3 has 14 residues. CDR3 protein: CASSQILANYGYTF. The CDR3 DNA sequence: TGTGCCAGCAGCCAAATCTTAGCTAACTATGGCTACACCTTC.

The chain combines TRBV6-1 with TRBJ2-5; tentative D call: TRBD2 (5 bases). Judging by the DNA end, TRBJ2-1 fits better; the J call may be wrong. The CDR3 spans 13 residues. Germline assignment: CDR1 MNHNS and CDR2 SASEGT. In nucleotides, the CDR3 is TGTGCCAGCAGTTACGGGGTGGGCAATGAGCAGTTCTTC. This gives the protein CASSYGVGNEQFF.

The chain couples TRBV20-1 to TRBJ2-7, with TRBD1 matching over 8 bases. CDR1 and CDR2 from the germline V gene are DFQATT and SNEGSKA (reference sequence). The CDR3 covers 14 residues. V was pared by 2 bases and J by 0 bases, with 3 bases of the junction left unmatched. The CDR3, as DNA: TGCAGTGCTAGAAGGACAGGGATCTCCTACGAGCAGTACTTC. Its translation is CSARRTGISYEQYF.

The chain links TRBV5-1 to TRBJ2-7; possible D gene TRBD2, 5 bases. Germline CDR1 reads SGHRS; CDR2 reads YFSETQ. The V and J ends lost 6 bases and 6 bases respectively, with 10 bases between them. CDR3 length equals 11 residues. CDR3 amino acids: CASMDGLEQYF. For the CDR3, the DNA is TGCGCCAGCATGGACGGACTCGAGCAGTACTTC.

This clonotype was observed a handful of times. V usage is TRBV10-3 and J usage is TRBJ2-7; 10 positions match TRBD1. This CDR3 comprises 16 residues. Germline CDR1 is ENHRY and CDR2 is SYGVKD. V was clipped by 7 bases and J by 0 bases; unmatched bases: 9. CDR3 DNA: TGTGCCATCACTCCCCAGGACAGGGGGACCTCCTACGAGCAGTACTTC. It yields the protein CAITPQDRGTSYEQYF.

This clonotype was seen just once. The rearrangement uses TRBV30 and TRBJ1-1, with D maybe TRBD1 (5 bases). V lost 0 bases, J lost 6 bases, and 14 bases lay in between. This CDR3 region has 14 residues. Germline values: CDR1 GTSNPN, CDR2 SVGIG (reference sequence). CDR3 coding DNA: TGTGCCTGGAGTGTCGGGGGGTCCCTCCCTGAAGCTTTCTTT. Its translation: CAWSVGGSLPEAFF.

The V gene is TRBV10-3, the J gene TRBJ2-5; 12 nucleotides line up with TRBD1. Germline loops: CDR1 ENHRY, CDR2 SYGVKD. Trimming removed 6 bases from V and 13 bases from J; junction bases left unmatched: 6. CDR3 length: 12 amino acids. The chain's CDR3 is CAIRQGQGARYF. CDR3 DNA sequence: TGTGCCATCAGACAGGGACAGGGGGCTAGGTACTTC.

The chain uses TRBV15 and TRBJ2-5; 9 bases are a match to TRBD1. Germline CDR1 reads LNHNV; CDR2 reads YYDKDF (reference sequence). Trimming removed 5 bases from V and 2 bases from J; junction bases left unmatched: 6. The CDR3 contains 15 residues. CDR3 bases: TGTGCCACCAGCGGCCAGGGACAGGGTCAAGAGACCCAGTACTTC. Its protein product is CATSGQGQGQETQYF.

This rearrangement joins TRBV5-4 to TRBJ2-5; D tentatively reads TRBD1 or TRBD2 (5 bases each). The length of the CDR3 is 14 residues. Per germline, CDR1 SGHNT and CDR2 YYREEE (reference sequence). Trimming cost V 2 bases and J 7 bases, with 15 bases left between them. The CDR3 loop is CASSLVGTLGTQYF. The CDR3 bases are TGTGCCAGCAGCTTAGTCGGGACGTTGGGGACCCAGTACTTC.

The genes are TRBV6-4 and TRBJ2-2; D possibly corresponds to TRBD2 (6 bases). Germline-derived CDR1 and CDR2 are MRHNA and SNTAGT. The CDR3 covers 14 residues. V gave up 5 bases and J gave up 4 bases, with 11 bases separating them. The DNA of the CDR3 is TGTGCCAGCAGTTTAGTGGGGGGCACCGGGGAGCTGTTTTTT. It yields the protein CASSLVGGTGELFF.